Below, one T cell receptor (beta chain) is given with its context. This clonotype was recorded a few times. Its antigen remains undetermined. It has no much larger one-base neighbor in the sample; base qualities were not kept. In light of the paper, this sample's treatment or condition label describes: live attenuated yellow fever vaccine strain. PBMCs were isolated from peripheral blood using a standard Ficoll-Paque protocol. CD4 and CD8 T-cell fractions were isolated with Dynabeads CD4 and CD8 positive selection kits. RNA was extracted with TriZol from bulk PBMCs, CD4 and CD8 fractions, and dextramer-positive and dextramer-negative fractions. This sample was taken from a study of T cells after yellow fever vaccination (dated by TCRdb to the late 2010s). Context from the whole study: Libraries from fractions with low cell numbers were prepared with the SMART-Seq v4 Ultra Low Input RNA kit. To track T-cell clones before and after primary and booster YFV17D yellow fever vaccination, bulk TCR alpha and beta repertoires were sequenced longitudinally. Two healthy male donors made up the cohort, one aged 18 to 30 years and the other aged 30 to 39 years. Blood samples were taken at several timepoints before and after primary and secondary immunization, and bulk PBMC replicates and cell subsets were isolated. Overall results and qualifications from the work: Most clones expanded after primary vaccination were re-detected after the booster (almost 97% of CD4 and roughly 85% of CD8), suggesting broad memory maintenance. Only a couple of donors were included in the study, so the extent to which the findings can be generalized is limited. A small fraction of clonotypes showed up in both the CD4 and CD8 compartments, probably as a result of convergent recombination. FACS-sorted repertoires could contain abundant contaminating clonotypes from the bulk population, so computational filtering was required. Compared with the primary T-cell response, the secondary T-cell response was faster but weaker, reaching its peak on day 5 rather than on day 15.

TCR cDNA was made using 5'RACE template switching, a step that added a universal primer site and unique molecular identifiers. Priming of cDNA synthesis was performed from both the TCR alpha and TCR beta constant segments. Library amplification involved two PCR steps, and the second step added sample barcodes and sequencing adapters. Sequencing of libraries was performed on Illumina HiSeq 2500 (2x100 bp) or NovaSeq (2x150 bp). The published analysis was carried out like this. Demultiplexing of reads and collapsing into UMI consensus sequences were performed with MIGEC, and V(D)J alignment was carried out with MiXCR. Clonotypes responding to the vaccine were identified with edgeR on replicate PBMC samples, with the criteria of FDR below 0.01 and a log2 fold change above 5 up to day 15. CD4 or CD8 identity was assigned to each bulk clonotype according to whether the clonotype was present at higher abundance in the sequenced CD4 repertoire or the sequenced CD8 repertoire. In-frame beta chains were kept once TCRdb had trimmed the public reads at Q25 with fastp and called clones with MiXCR. Duplicate CDR3 protein sequences are folded into a single record with the most common DNA and genes. None of the V and J calls come from the authors' own analysis; TCRdb made them. This sample holds about 170,000 distinct CDR3 sequences; approximately 6.2% were observed only once. Less than 3.5% of the sample belongs to the ten largest clones.

The germline V gene encodes CDR1 SGHTA and CDR2 FQGTGA. Including cysteine and phenylalanine, the CDR3 has 16 amino acids. Only the CDR3 portion is preserved as DNA: 48 bases, with reading frame beginning at the first base. Between the V and J ends, shortened by 1 base and 0 bases respectively, the junction contains 7 bases. The TCR originated in a young man who received the YFV17D yellow fever vaccine. The V and J genes are TRBV7-3 and TRBJ1-6; no D segment can be confidently identified. This material consisted of CD4+ T cells sorted from PBMCs, taken on the day of the first yellow fever vaccination. The DNA reads as follows: TGTGCCAGCAGCTTAAATCGCAGCTCCTATAATTCACCCCTCCACTTT. The resulting protein is CASSLNRSSYNSPLHF.